Sequencing of this TCR beta chain was carried out in a study of cytomegalovirus exposure and HLA in healthy donors. A remark on this clone: Its target is unknown.

There were likely unrecorded immune exposures, though donors were nominally healthy when sampled. The primer mix had 60 Vbeta and 13 Jbeta primers. Sequencing used immunoSEQ multiplex PCR; TCRdb keeps in-frame clones, though not all of them. The repertoire has 200,000 or so clones, 75% to 80% of them found once; the top ten carry less than 6%. There are 19 residues in the CDR3. Germline V gene sequence: CDR1 ENHRY, CDR2 SYGVKD. Trimming took 0 bases from V and 5 from J; bases not matched to a gene: 15. Whole-study results and caveats: In presence/absence analyses, roughly uniform sequencing depth across donors was assumed.

Sequencing was done on a sample of PBMCs. The rearrangement links TRBV10-3 to TRBJ2-7, with 11 bases matching TRBD2. This receptor was obtained from a woman in her thirties in good health and CMV-seropositive. CDR3 region: CAISESKGSTSGRRDEQYF. CDR3 sequence (DNA): TGTGCCATCAGTGAGTCTAAGGGGTCCACTAGCGGGAGAAGAGACGAGCAGTACTTC.